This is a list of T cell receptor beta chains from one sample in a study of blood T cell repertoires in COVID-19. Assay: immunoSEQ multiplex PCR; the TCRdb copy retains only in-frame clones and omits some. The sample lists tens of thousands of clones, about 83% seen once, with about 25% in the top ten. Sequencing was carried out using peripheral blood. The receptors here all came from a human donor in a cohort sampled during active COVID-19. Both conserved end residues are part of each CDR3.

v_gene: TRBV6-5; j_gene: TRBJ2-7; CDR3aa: CASSWGLAVEVYEQYF
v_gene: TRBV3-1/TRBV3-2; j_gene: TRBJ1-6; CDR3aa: CASRPQGPLMTPLHF
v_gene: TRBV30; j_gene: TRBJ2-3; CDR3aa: CAWSPVAFTDTQYF
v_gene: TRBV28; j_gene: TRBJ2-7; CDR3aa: CASSSQSSAHSYEQYF
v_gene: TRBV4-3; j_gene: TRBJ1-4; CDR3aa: CASSQGEGEKLFF
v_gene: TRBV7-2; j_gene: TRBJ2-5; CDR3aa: CASSAQLGQETQYF
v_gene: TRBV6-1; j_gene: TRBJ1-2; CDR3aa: CASSEARRGQNYGYTF
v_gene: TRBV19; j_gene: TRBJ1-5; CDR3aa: CASSTLQGANQPQHF
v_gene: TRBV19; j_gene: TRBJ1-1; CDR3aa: CASSIAKGGAEAFF
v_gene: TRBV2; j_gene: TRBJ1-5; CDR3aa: CASTSSSGNQPQHF
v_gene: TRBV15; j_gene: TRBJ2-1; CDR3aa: CATSINYNEQFF
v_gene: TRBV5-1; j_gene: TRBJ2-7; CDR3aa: CASSPTGTSREQYF
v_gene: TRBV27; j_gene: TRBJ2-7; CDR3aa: CATSPGQLYEQYF
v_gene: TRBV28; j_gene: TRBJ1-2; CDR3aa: CASTPGEYYGYTF
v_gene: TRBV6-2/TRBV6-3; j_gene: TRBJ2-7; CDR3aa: CASSLSGTRGEQYF
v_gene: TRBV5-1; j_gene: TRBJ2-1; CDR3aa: CASSFTDRANNEQFF
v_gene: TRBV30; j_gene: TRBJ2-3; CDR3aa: CAWSFESPGGYTDTQYF
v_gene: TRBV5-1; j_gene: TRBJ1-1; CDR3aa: CASSLGTGKVLNTEAFF
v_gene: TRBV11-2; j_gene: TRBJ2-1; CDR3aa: CASSLTGTMAYNEQFF
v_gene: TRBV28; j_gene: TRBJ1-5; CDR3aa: CASSWGTGYSNQPQHF
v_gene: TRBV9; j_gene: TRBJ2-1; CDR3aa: CASSVWDQGNEQFF
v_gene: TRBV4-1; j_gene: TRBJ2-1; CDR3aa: CASSRRTGSNNEQFF
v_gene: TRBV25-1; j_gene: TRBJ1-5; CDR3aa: CASSPKVAGGVNQPQHF
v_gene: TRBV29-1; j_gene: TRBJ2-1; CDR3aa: CSVSSIYNEQFF
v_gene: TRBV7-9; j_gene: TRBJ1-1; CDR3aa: CASSLISKAFF
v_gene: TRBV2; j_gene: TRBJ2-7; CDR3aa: CASSERYEQYF